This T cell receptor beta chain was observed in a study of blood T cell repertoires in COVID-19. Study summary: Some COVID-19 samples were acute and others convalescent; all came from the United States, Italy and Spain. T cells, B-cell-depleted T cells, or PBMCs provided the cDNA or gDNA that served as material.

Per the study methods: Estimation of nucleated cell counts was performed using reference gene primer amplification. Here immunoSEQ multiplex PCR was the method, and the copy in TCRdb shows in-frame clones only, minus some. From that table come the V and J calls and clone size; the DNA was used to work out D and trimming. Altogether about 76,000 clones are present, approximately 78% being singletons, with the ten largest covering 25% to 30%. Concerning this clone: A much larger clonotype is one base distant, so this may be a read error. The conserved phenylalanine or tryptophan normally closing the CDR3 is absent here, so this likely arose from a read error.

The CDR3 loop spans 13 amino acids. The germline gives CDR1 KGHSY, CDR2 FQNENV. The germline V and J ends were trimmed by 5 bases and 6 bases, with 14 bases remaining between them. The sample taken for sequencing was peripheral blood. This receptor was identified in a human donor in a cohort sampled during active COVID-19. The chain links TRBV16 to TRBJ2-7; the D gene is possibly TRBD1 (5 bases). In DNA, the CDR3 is TGTGCCAGCAGCGAGGAAAGGGGCTTCGAGCAGTACTTA. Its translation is CASSEERGFEQYL.